This T cell receptor (beta chain) was captured in a study of T cells in Graves' hyperthyroidism and ophthalmopathy. By sample fraction, this clonotype is medium-sized. Its target is unknown. Study outcomes and limitations: The model predicted ophthalmopathy a median approximately 6.3 months before onset.

Sample collection date corresponds to first hyperthyroidism diagnosis, prior to any ophthalmopathy symptoms. From RNA transcripts, TCR beta CDR3 regions were amplified. TCR CDR3 regions were first amplified by RT-PCR with HTBI primers. TCRdb re-analysed the multiplex PCR reads in MiXCR, keeping a single row per CDR3 protein. Here the sample spans about 35,000 distinct CDR3 sequences, about 50% being singletons. The sequence came from a woman between 50 and 59 years old with Graves' hyperthyroidism that later progressed to Graves' ophthalmopathy. Sequencing input: blood.

The CDR3 region has the DNA TGTGCCAGCAGCTTAGATCGTTTCGACAATGAGCAGTTCTTC. Translating it yields CASSLDRFDNEQFF. The chain is built from TRBV11-2 and TRBJ2-1, with no clear D. Germline CDR1 is SGHAT and CDR2 is FQNNGV. Trimming removed 0 bases from V and 5 bases from J, with 8 bases in between. The CDR3 consists of 14 residues.